Listed below are T cell receptor beta chains from one sample, sequenced in a study of cytomegalovirus exposure and HLA in healthy donors. This table comes from immunoSEQ multiplex PCR, and its TCRdb copy is limited to in-frame clones, with some not included. The data contain hundreds of thousands of clones, roughly 87% of them singletons. Sequencing was done on a sample of PBMCs. The source of these receptors is a man aged 18-30 years in good health and CMV-seropositive. The CDR3 runs from the conserved cysteine through the conserved F or W. The D gene is left open where the match is weak. Where a row states a size, it is once, few, many or the class of an expanded clone; other rows omit it.

d_call,clone_size,v_call,j_call,cdr3_aa,cdr3_nt
.,.,TRBV29-1,TRBJ2-3,CSVVANTQYF,TGCAGCGTTGTTGCAAATACGCAGTATTTT
.,.,TRBV6-1,TRBJ2-2,CASSGYSLTGELFF,TGTGCCAGCAGTGGATACAGCCTCACCGGGGAGCTGTTTTTT
.,.,TRBV11-3,TRBJ2-7,CASSLSPQYEQYF,TGTGCCAGCAGCTTAAGCCCCCAATACGAGCAGTACTTC
TRBD1,.,TRBV13,TRBJ2-1,CASSETGTGGSYNEQFF,TGTGCCAGCAGCGAAACCGGGACAGGGGGCTCCTACAATGAGCAGTTCTTC
TRBD2,.,TRBV28,TRBJ2-7,CASSTTSGSSYEQYF,TGTGCCAGCAGTACAACTAGCGGGAGCTCCTACGAGCAGTACTTC
.,.,TRBV2,TRBJ1-2,CASSGSSGYTF,TGTGCCAGCAGCGGATCTAGCGGCTACACCTTC
.,.,TRBV30,TRBJ2-3,CAWSRTPDTQYF,TGTGCCTGGAGTAGAACACCAGATACGCAGTATTTT
.,.,TRBV16,TRBJ2-7,CASSQLGMASDSYEQYF,TGTGCCAGCAGCCAATTAGGGATGGCTAGCGACTCCTACGAGCAGTACTTC
TRBD1,.,TRBV27,TRBJ1-2,CASSLSGQGAHYGYTF,TGTGCCAGCAGTTTGTCGGGACAGGGGGCGCATTATGGCTACACCTTC
.,.,TRBV5-6,TRBJ2-7,CASSLGAVQVSYEQYF,TGTGCCAGCAGCTTGGGCGCGGTACAGGTATCGTACGAGCAGTACTTC
TRBD2,few,TRBV6-1,TRBJ2-1,CASSELAGAYNEQFF,TGTGCCAGCAGTGAACTAGCGGGAGCCTACAATGAGCAGTTCTTC
.,.,TRBV6-5,TRBJ1-4,CASSASRNNEKLFF,TGTGCCAGCAGTGCAAGTCGGAACAATGAAAAACTGTTTTTT
TRBD2,.,TRBV19,TRBJ2-1,CASSLGLSYNEQFF,TGTGCCAGTAGTTTGGGACTAAGCTACAATGAGCAGTTCTTC
.,.,TRBV20-1,TRBJ2-3,CSARTRYTQYF,TGCAGTGCTAGAACTCGGTATACGCAGTATTTT
TRBD2,.,TRBV7-8,TRBJ2-7,CASRLERGPSYEQYF,TGTGCCAGCAGATTGGAGCGGGGGCCTTCCTACGAGCAGTACTTC
.,once,TRBV27,TRBJ2-6,CASFTAQGSGANVLTF,TGTGCCAGCTTTACTGCACAGGGCTCTGGGGCCAACGTCCTGACTTTC
.,.,TRBV20-1,TRBJ1-1,CRGGRNTEAFF,TGCAGGGGCGGTAGGAACACTGAAGCTTTCTTT
.,.,TRBV28,TRBJ2-7,CASTNRDSYEQYF,TGTGCCAGCACTAACAGGGACTCCTACGAGCAGTACTTC
.,.,TRBV4-2,TRBJ1-2,CASSQDMSLITNYGYTF,TGTGCCAGCAGCCAAGATATGTCACTCATCACTAACTATGGCTACACCTTC
.,.,TRBV7-6,TRBJ2-1,CASSRAQGGERNEQFF,TGTGCCAGCAGCCGGGCCCAGGGTGGGGAGAGGAATGAGCAGTTCTTC
.,.,TRBV27,TRBJ2-1,CASSLDPLNEQFF,TGTGCCAGCAGTCTGGACCCCTTAAATGAGCAGTTCTTC
.,once,TRBV18,TRBJ2-5,CASSPPGPNSGTQYF,TGTGCCAGCTCACCACCGGGCCCAAATTCGGGGACCCAGTACTTC
TRBD2,.,TRBV5-1,TRBJ2-1,CASSSGRLAEDNEQFF,TGCGCCAGCAGCTCCGGGAGACTAGCGGAAGACAATGAGCAGTTCTTC
.,.,TRBV7-9,TRBJ2-1,CASSPIRGGDNEQFF,TGTGCCAGCAGCCCCATTCGAGGGGGGGACAATGAGCAGTTCTTC
.,.,TRBV20-1,TRBJ2-5,CSASRAETQYF,TGCAGTGCTAGTAGGGCTGAGACCCAGTACTTC
.,.,TRBV11-3,TRBJ2-1,CASSLPRAVAHYNEQFF,TGTGCCAGCAGCCTCCCCCGGGCGGTGGCCCACTACAATGAGCAGTTCTTC
TRBD1,few,TRBV10-3,TRBJ2-7,CAISESTGRDEQYF,TGTGCCATCAGTGAGTCGACAGGGCGCGACGAGCAGTACTTC
.,.,TRBV2,TRBJ2-7,CASLRDPYEQYF,TGTGCCAGCCTAAGAGACCCCTACGAGCAGTACTTC
.,.,TRBV2,TRBJ2-6,CASSDRGGVSVLTF,TGTGCCAGCAGTGATAGAGGGGGGGTAAGCGTCCTGACTTTC
.,.,TRBV5-1,TRBJ2-3,CASSLGPSPDTQYF,TGCGCCAGCAGTTTAGGCCCCTCACCAGATACGCAGTATTTT
.,.,TRBV27,TRBJ2-1,CASSSDGWSEQFF,TGTGCCAGCAGTTCCGACGGGTGGAGTGAGCAGTTCTTC
TRBD1,.,TRBV7-2,TRBJ2-6,CASSRAGTGISGANVLTF,TGTGCCAGCAGCCGTGCCGGGACAGGGATCTCTGGGGCCAACGTCCTGACTTTC
TRBD2,.,TRBV4-1,TRBJ2-7,CASSQPTGTSGESTIGQYF,TGCGCCAGCAGCCAACCTACCGGGACTAGCGGCGAATCTACGATAGGGCAGTACTTC
TRBD1,.,TRBV27,TRBJ1-2,CASSSGTGGWYGYTF,TGTGCCAGCAGTTCTGGGACAGGGGGGTGGTATGGCTACACCTTC
TRBD1,.,TRBV15,TRBJ2-1,CATLAGTGGNEQFF,TGTGCCACCCTGGCCGGGACAGGGGGCAATGAGCAGTTCTTC
TRBD1,.,TRBV6-1,TRBJ1-2,CASRHRGANGYTF,TGTGCCAGCAGGCACAGGGGGGCGAATGGCTACACCTTC
.,.,TRBV30,TRBJ2-5,CAWSGGGAGIQETQYF,TGTGCCTGGAGTGGGGGAGGAGCGGGTATCCAAGAGACCCAGTACTTC
.,once,TRBV4-2,TRBJ2-7,CASSHGPRYEQYF,TGTGCCAGCAGCCATGGACCCCGTTACGAGCAGTACTTC
TRBD2,.,TRBV2,TRBJ2-7,CASSVTSAEQYF,TGTGCCAGCAGTGTTACTAGCGCCGAGCAGTACTTC
.,.,TRBV7-9,TRBJ2-7,CASSLVGGATYEQYF,TGTGCCAGCAGCTTAGTCGGCGGGGCGACCTACGAGCAGTACTTC
.,once,TRBV2,TRBJ2-5,CASSAGVGETQYF,TGTGCCAGCAGTGCAGGGGTGGGAGAGACCCAGTACTTC
.,.,TRBV28,TRBJ1-4,CASGATGQLNEKLFF,TGTGCCAGCGGAGCGACAGGACAGCTTAATGAAAAACTGTTTTTT
TRBD2,.,TRBV5-4,TRBJ2-5,CASSLGAGGETQYF,TGTGCCAGCAGCTTGGGAGCGGGAGGGGAGACCCAGTACTTC
.,.,TRBV15,TRBJ1-4,CATSSRAGGEKLFF,TGTGCCACCAGCAGCCGGGCCGGCGGGGAAAAACTGTTTTTT
TRBD2,.,TRBV30,TRBJ2-3,CAWSVGTSGRAYTQYF,TGTGCCTGGAGTGTCGGGACTAGCGGGAGAGCATATACGCAGTATTTT
TRBD2,.,TRBV7-6,TRBJ2-7,CASSRGTSVTYEQYF,TGTGCCAGCAGCCGGGGGACTAGCGTCACCTACGAGCAGTACTTC
TRBD1,few,TRBV2,TRBJ1-2,CASSYGQGNYGYTF,TGTGCCAGCAGTTATGGACAGGGGAACTATGGCTACACCTTC
TRBD2,.,TRBV9,TRBJ2-2,CASSRIAGHTGELFF,TGTGCCAGCAGCAGAATAGCGGGACACACCGGGGAGCTGTTTTTT
TRBD2,.,TRBV5-1,TRBJ2-3,CASSIGTSGTDTQYF,TGCGCCAGCAGCATCGGGACTAGCGGCACAGATACGCAGTATTTT
TRBD1,.,TRBV6-5,TRBJ2-2,CASTSGQGTGELFF,TGTGCCAGCACCTCCGGACAGGGCACCGGGGAGCTGTTTTTT
.,.,TRBV5-1,TRBJ2-7,CASSLGGASEQYF,TGCGCCAGCAGCTTGGGGGGCGCCTCGGAGCAGTACTTC
TRBD1,.,TRBV29-1,TRBJ2-2,CSVVGQGPGELFF,TGCAGCGTCGTGGGACAGGGTCCCGGGGAGCTGTTTTTT
.,.,TRBV4-1,TRBJ1-4,CASSQTGITNEKLFF,TGCGCCAGCAGCCAAACAGGGATAACTAATGAAAAACTGTTTTTT